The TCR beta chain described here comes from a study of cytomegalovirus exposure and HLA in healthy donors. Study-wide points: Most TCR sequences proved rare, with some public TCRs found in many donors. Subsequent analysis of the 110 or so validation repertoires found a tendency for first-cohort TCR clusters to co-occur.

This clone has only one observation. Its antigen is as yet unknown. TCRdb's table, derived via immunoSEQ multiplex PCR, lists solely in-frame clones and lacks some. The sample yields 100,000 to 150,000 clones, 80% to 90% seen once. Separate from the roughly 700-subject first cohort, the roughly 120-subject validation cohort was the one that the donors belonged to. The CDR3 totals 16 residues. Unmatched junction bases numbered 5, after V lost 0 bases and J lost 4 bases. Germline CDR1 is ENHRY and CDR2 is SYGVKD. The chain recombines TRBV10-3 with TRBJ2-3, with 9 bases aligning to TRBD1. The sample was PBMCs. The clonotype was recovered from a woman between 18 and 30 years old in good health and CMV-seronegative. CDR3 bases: TGTGCCATCAGTGAGTCACTCGGACAGGGGCCAGATACGCAGTATTTT. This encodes CAISESLGQGPDTQYF.